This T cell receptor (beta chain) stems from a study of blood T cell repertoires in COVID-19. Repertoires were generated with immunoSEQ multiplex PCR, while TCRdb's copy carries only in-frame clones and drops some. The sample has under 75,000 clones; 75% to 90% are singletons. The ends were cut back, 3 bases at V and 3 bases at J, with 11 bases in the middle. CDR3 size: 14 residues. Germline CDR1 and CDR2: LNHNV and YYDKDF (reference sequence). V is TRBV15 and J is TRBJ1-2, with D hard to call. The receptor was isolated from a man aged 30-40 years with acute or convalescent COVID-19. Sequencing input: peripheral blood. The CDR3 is CATSSDPRDYGYTF. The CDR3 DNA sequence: TGTGCCACCAGCAGTGACCCGAGGGACTATGGCTACACCTTC.